Listed here are 20 T cell receptor beta chains from one sample, sequenced in a study of OX40 agonist ivuxolimab in advanced cancers. The assay was immunoSEQ multiplex PCR, and TCRdb's table has in-frame clones only and misses some. The table records about 43,000 clones, approximately 84% of them present only once. The sequenced sample was CD4+ or CD8+ T cells sorted from blood, obtained in a trial of the OX40 agonist ivuxolimab. All receptors come from an adult with an advanced solid tumor such as melanoma, head and neck, liver or kidney cancer.

The J gene is TRBJ1-5, the V gene TRBV5-5; D remains unclear. The CDR3 loop spans 15 amino acids. Deletions cut 5 bases from V and 4 bases from J, with 16 bases between. CDR1 is SGHKS and CDR2 is YYEKEE in the germline V gene (reference sequence). CDR3 in DNA: TGTGCCAGCAGTCTCACATGGGGTGTTAATCAGCCCCAGCATTTT. Its protein product is CASSLTWGVNQPQHF. The full variable domain, in which reference TRBV5-5 and TRBJ1-5 provide the parts outside the CDR3, is DAGVTQSPTHLIKTRGQQVTLRCSPISGHKSVSWYQQVLGQGPQFIFQYYEKEERGRGNFPDRFSARQFPNYSSELNVNALLLGDSALYLCASSLTWGVNQPQHFGDGTRLSIL.

The chain couples TRBV6-1 to TRBJ2-5; tentatively, D is TRBD1 (5 bases). CDR1 is MNHNS, CDR2 SASEGT, per germline. Trimming took off 4 bases at V and 5 bases at J, with 11 bases between the two ends. The CDR3 loop spans 13 amino acids. CDR3 sequence reads: CASSGRGWETQYF. In nucleotides, the CDR3 is TGTGCCAGCAGTGGTAGGGGTTGGGAGACCCAGTACTTC.

Remarks on this clone: This sample includes further DNA sequences coding for the same CDR3. This chain links TRBV9 with TRBJ2-3; perhaps D is TRBD1 or TRBD2 (6 bases each). V was shortened by 0 bases and J by 7 bases, with 15 bases between the two germline ends. The CDR3 extends over 15 amino acids. Germline loops: CDR1 SGDLS, CDR2 YYNGEE. Written as DNA, the CDR3 is TGTGCCAGCAGCGTAGTAGGTGGGGGGCGGAATACGCAGTATTTT. It translates to CASSVVGGGRNTQYF.

The chain is built from TRBV5-1 and TRBJ2-1; perhaps TRBD2 as D (5 bases). The CDR3 runs to 13 residues. V lost 7 bases to trimming and J lost 2 bases, with 10 bases between them. CDR1 and CDR2 from the germline V gene are SGHRS and YFSETQ. CDR3 bases: TGCGCCAGCCTCCGGGAAACCTACAATGAGCAGTTCTTC. Translated, it gives CASLRETYNEQFF.

Remarks on this clone: One end of the junction varies from germline; a read error may be responsible. This rearrangement joins TRBV6-1 to TRBJ1-6, with 9 nucleotides matching TRBD1. CDR1 MNHNS and CDR2 SASEGT come from the germline V gene. The CDR3 consists of 13 residues. CDR3 region: CAISDRGNSPLHF. The CDR3 nucleotides are TGTGCCATCAGTGACAGGGGGAATTCACCCCTCCACTTT.

The table lists this clone with a count of one. The chain couples TRBV5-1 to TRBJ2-7, with 11 bases identical to TRBD1. Germline lookup yields CDR1 SGHRS and CDR2 YFSETQ. The CDR3 has 15 amino acids. V shed 4 bases, J shed 2 bases, and the junction held 5 bases outside the gene matches. CDR3 in amino acids: CASSQGQGEAYEQYF. The CDR3 coding sequence is TGCGCCAGCAGCCAGGGACAGGGGGAGGCCTACGAGCAGTACTTC.

The chain carries TRBV5-5 and TRBJ1-5; D is unresolved. V was pared by 4 bases and J by 3 bases, with 11 bases between. This CDR3 is 14 amino acids long. CDR1 and CDR2 (germline): SGHKS, YYEKEE (reference sequence). CDR3 in amino acids: CASSPAPANQPQHF. CDR3 DNA: TGTGCCAGCAGCCCCGCCCCCGCCAATCAGCCCCAGCATTTT.

This rearrangement joins TRBV9 to TRBJ1-1; possibly TRBD1 for D (5 bases). Germline assignment: CDR1 SGDLS and CDR2 YYNGEE. This CDR3 region has 16 residues. Trimming removed 0 bases at V and 1 base at J, with 13 bases between. The CDR3 DNA follows: TGTGCCAGCAGCGTAGCTTGGGGCAGGGAGAACACTGAAGCTTTCTTT. Amino acid sequence: CASSVAWGRENTEAFF.

The chain carries TRBV23-1 and TRBJ2-7; 9 positions agree with TRBD1. TRBV23-1 is known as an ORF, though its function is uncertain. J lost 5 bases, V lost 0 bases, and 5 bases had no gene match. The CDR3 is 15 residues long. The CDR3 DNA follows: TGCGCCAGCAGTCAATCCGCAGGACAGGGGCACGAGCAGTACTTC. It translates to CASSQSAGQGHEQYF.

The rearrangement links TRBV27 to TRBJ1-6; TRBD1 matches at 7 bases. The CDR3 has 15 amino acids. The junction had 8 bases not matched to a gene; V was cut back by 6 bases and J by 6 bases. The germline gives CDR1 MNHEY, CDR2 SMNVEV (reference sequence). CDR3 protein: CASSRDSFSNSPLHF. The DNA of the CDR3 is TGTGCCAGCAGCCGGGACAGTTTTTCTAATTCACCCCTCCACTTT.

The chain couples TRBV4-1 to TRBJ2-3; D gene uncertain. The germline CDR1 and CDR2 sequences are MGHRA and YSYEKL. V gave up 4 bases and J gave up 6 bases, with 17 bases separating them. The CDR3 covers 15 residues. CDR3 coding DNA: TGCGCCAGCAGCCCACTAACGGCTTTCGCGGATACGCAGTATTTT. Translated, it gives CASSPLTAFADTQYF.

The CDR3 sequence: CASSQGPGGPGNEQFF. CDR3 nucleotide sequence: TGCGCCAGCAGCCAAGGGCCGGGAGGGCCCGGCAATGAGCAGTTCTTC. The chain employs TRBV4-1 and TRBJ2-1, with 8 bases lining up with TRBD2. V lost 1 base and J lost 6; bases outside the gene matches: 8. Per the germline V gene, CDR1 is MGHRA and CDR2 is YSYEKL. The CDR3 is made up of 16 amino acids.

The genes are TRBV6-1 and TRBJ1-6; D unresolved. Trimming stripped 2 bases from V and 10 bases from J, with 12 bases between. The CDR3 extends over 14 amino acids. Germline V lookup: CDR1 MNHNS, CDR2 SASEGT. The CDR3 loop is CASSEPETTSPLHF. DNA of the CDR3: TGTGCCAGCAGTGAACCCGAGACTACATCACCCCTCCACTTT.

The chain couples TRBV7-8 to TRBJ2-4, with D perhaps TRBD1 or TRBD2 (6 bases each). Trimming pared 2 bases from V and 1 base from J, leaving 12 bases between. In germline, CDR1 is SGHVS, CDR2 FQNEAQ. The CDR3 contains 16 residues. CDR3 loop: CASSLSIGGAKNIQYF. CDR3 sequence (DNA): TGTGCCAGCAGCTTAAGTATAGGGGGGGCCAAAAACATTCAGTACTTC.

This chain connects TRBV5-4 to TRBJ2-5, with D uncertain. This CDR3 has 15 residues. Trimming stripped 4 bases from V and 5 bases from J, with 18 bases between. From germline, CDR1 is SGHNT and CDR2 YYREEE (reference sequence). The CDR3 protein is CASSPPREVAETQYF. In DNA, the CDR3 is TGTGCCAGCAGCCCTCCCAGAGAAGTAGCCGAGACCCAGTACTTC. The variable domain in full, with the rest retrieved from reference TRBV5-4 and TRBJ2-5, is ETGVTQSPTHLIKTRGQQVTLRCSSQSGHNTVSWYQQALGQGPQFIFQYYREEENGRGNFPPRFSGLQFPNYSSELNVNALELDDSALYLCASSPPREVAETQYFGPGTRLLVL.

The chain joins TRBV19 to TRBJ2-5; TRBD2 matches at 13 bases. The length of the CDR3 is 17 residues. From germline, CDR1 is LNHDA and CDR2 SQIVND (reference sequence). The V and J ends lost 5 bases and 5 bases, in that order; junction bases with no gene match: 11. In nucleotides, the CDR3 is TGTGCCAGTAGTCCCCCTCGGACTAGCGGGAGCACGGAGACCCAGTACTTC. Translated: CASSPPRTSGSTETQYF. Full variable domain (remainder filled in from reference TRBV19 and TRBJ2-5): DGGITQSPKYLFRKEGQNVTLSCEQNLNHDAMYWYRQDPGQGLRLIYYSQIVNDFQKGDIAEGYSVSREKKESFPLTVTSAQKNPTAFYLCASSPPRTSGSTETQYFGPGTRLLVL.

As DNA, the CDR3 is TGTGCCAGCAGTGAGGGACAGGGGAATTCACCCCTCCACTTT. Translation: CASSEGQGNSPLHF. The chain uses TRBV28 and TRBJ1-6; 10 nucleotides align to TRBD1. CDR3 length: 14 amino acids. Germline loops: CDR1 MDHEN, CDR2 SYDVKM. V shed 5 bases and J 7 bases; nucleotides not matched to a gene: 2. The full variable domain, completed using reference TRBV28 and TRBJ1-6, is DVKVTQSSRYLVKRTGEKVFLECVQDMDHENMFWYRQDPGLGLRLIYFSYDVKMKEKGDIPEGYSVSREKKERFSLILESASTNQTSMYLCASSEGQGNSPLHFGNGTRLTVT.

This sequence joins TRBV2 and TRBJ1-2; TRBD1 aligns across 9 bases. The CDR3 has 15 residues. Germline V lookup: CDR1 SNHLY, CDR2 FYNNEI. V dropped 3 bases and J dropped 6; count of bases not matched to a gene: 8. The CDR3 region has the DNA TGTGCCAGCAGTGACGGTGGGGACAGGGAAGATGGCTACACCTTC. It translates to CASSDGGDREDGYTF.

The gene calls are TRBV6-1 and TRBJ2-7; 7 bases map to TRBD2. The CDR3 extends over 13 amino acids. Looked up from germline, CDR1 is MNHNS and CDR2 is SASEGT. Germline trimming cut 7 bases from V and 3 bases from J; bases unmatched to any gene: 6. The CDR3 bases are TGTGCCAGCATCCTTCCGGGAGGCTACGAGCAGTACTTC. It codes for CASILPGGYEQYF.

The rearrangement uses TRBV4-1 and TRBJ1-1; D perhaps matches TRBD1 (6 bases). CDR1 is MGHRA, CDR2 YSYEKL, per germline. Trimming removed 4 bases at V and 0 bases at J, with 12 bases between. CDR3 size: 15 residues. Here the CDR3 DNA reads TGCGCCAGCAGCCGAGGCAGGGGCCTGAACACTGAAGCTTTCTTT. This translates into CASSRGRGLNTEAFF.